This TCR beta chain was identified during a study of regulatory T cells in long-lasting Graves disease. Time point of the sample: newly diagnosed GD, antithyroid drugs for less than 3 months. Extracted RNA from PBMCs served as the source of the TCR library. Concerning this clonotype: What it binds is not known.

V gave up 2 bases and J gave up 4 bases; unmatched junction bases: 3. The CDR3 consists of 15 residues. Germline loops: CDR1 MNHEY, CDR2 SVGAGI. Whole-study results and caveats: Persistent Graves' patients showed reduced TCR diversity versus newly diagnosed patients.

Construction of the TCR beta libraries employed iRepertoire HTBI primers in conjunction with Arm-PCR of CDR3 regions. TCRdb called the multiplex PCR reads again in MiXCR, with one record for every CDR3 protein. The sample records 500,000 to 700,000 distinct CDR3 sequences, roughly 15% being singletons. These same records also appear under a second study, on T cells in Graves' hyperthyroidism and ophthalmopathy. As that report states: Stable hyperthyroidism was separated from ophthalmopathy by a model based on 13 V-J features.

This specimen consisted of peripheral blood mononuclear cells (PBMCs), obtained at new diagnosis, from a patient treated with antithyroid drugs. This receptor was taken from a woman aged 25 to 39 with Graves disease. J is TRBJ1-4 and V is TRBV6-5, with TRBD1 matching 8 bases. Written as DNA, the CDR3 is TGTGCCAGCAGTTACGCCGACAGGGGTAATGAAAAACTGTTTTTT. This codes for CASSYADRGNEKLFF.